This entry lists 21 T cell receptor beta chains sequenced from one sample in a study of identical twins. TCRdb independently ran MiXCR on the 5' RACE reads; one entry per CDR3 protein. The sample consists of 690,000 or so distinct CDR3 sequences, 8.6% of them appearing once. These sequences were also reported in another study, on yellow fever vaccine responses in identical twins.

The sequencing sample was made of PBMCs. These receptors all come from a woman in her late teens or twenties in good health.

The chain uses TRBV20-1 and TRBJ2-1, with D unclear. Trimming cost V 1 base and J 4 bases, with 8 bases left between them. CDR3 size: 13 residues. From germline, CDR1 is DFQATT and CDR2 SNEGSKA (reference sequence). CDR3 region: CSARGPAYNEQFF. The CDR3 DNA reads TGCAGTGCTAGAGGACCCGCTTACAATGAGCAGTTCTTC.

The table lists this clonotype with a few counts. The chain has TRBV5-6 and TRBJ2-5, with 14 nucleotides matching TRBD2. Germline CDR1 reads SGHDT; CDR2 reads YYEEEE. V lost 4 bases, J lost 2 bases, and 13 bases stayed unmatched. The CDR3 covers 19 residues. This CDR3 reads CASSPTSGGAILIQETQYF. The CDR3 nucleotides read TGTGCCAGCAGCCCGACTAGCGGGGGGGCGATCCTGATTCAAGAGACCCAGTACTTC.

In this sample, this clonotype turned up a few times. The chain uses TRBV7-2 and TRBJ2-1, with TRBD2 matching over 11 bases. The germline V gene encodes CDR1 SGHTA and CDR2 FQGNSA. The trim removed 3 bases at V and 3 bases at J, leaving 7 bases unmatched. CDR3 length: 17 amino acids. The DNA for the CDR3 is TGTGCCAGCAGCTTTTCACCGGGACTAGCGGACTACAATGAGCAGTTCTTC. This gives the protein CASSFSPGLADYNEQFF.

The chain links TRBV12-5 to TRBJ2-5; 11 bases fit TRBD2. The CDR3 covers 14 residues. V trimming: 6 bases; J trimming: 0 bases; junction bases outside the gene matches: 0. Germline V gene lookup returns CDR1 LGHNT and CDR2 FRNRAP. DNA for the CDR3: TGTGCTAGTGGGACTAGCGGGAACCAAGAGACCCAGTACTTC. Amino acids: CASGTSGNQETQYF. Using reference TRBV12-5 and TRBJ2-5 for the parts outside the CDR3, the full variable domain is DARVTQTPRHKVTEMGQEVTMRCQPILGHNTVFWYRQTMMQGLELLAYFRNRAPLDDSGMPKDRFSAEMPDATLATLKIQPSEPRDSAVYFCASGTSGNQETQYFGPGTRLLVL.

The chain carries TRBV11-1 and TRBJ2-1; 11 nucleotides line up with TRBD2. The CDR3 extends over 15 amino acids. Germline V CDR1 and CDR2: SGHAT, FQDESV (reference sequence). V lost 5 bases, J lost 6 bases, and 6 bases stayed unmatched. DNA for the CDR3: TGTGCCAGCAGCGTTAGCGGGGGGGCATCCAATGAGCAGTTCTTC. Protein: CASSVSGGASNEQFF.

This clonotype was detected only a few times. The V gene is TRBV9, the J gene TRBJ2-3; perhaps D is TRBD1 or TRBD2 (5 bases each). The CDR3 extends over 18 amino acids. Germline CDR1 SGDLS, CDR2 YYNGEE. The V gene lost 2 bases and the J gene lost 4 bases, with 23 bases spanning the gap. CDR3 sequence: CASSVGPGTEFEADTQYF. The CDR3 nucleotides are TGTGCCAGCAGCGTTGGGCCGGGGACGGAGTTTGAAGCAGATACGCAGTATTTT.

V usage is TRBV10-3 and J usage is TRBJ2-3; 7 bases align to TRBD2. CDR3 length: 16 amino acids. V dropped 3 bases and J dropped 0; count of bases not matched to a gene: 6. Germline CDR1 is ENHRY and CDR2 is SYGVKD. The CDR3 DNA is TGTGCCATCAGTGAACCCGGGACTACTAGCACAGATACGCAGTATTTT. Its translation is CAISEPGTTSTDTQYF.

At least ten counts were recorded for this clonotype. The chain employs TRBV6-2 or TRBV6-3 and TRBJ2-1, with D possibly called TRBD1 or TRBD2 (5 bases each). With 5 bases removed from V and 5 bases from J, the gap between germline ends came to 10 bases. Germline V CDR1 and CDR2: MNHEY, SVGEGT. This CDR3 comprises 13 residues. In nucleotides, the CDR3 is TGTGCCAGCAGTCCCAGGGAGAACAATGAGCAGTTCTTC. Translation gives CASSPRENNEQFF.

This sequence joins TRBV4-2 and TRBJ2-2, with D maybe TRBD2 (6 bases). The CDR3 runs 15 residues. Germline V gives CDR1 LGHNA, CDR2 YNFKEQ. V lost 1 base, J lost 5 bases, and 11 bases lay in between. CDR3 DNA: TGTGCCAGCAGCCAAGGGAGGGGATTTACCGGGGAGCTGTTTTTT. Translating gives CASSQGRGFTGELFF.

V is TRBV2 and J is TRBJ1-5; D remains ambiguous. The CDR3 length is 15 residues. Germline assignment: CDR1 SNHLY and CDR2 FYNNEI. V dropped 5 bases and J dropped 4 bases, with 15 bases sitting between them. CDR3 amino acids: CASSRSQALNQPQHF. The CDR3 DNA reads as TGTGCCAGCAGTAGGTCCCAAGCTCTGAATCAGCCCCAGCATTTT. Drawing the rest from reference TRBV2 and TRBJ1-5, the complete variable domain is EPEVTQTPSHQVTQMGQEVILRCVPISNHLYFYWYRQILGQKVEFLVSFYNNEISEKSEIFDDQFSVERPDGSNFTLKIRSTKLEDSAMYFCASSRSQALNQPQHFGDGTRLSIL.

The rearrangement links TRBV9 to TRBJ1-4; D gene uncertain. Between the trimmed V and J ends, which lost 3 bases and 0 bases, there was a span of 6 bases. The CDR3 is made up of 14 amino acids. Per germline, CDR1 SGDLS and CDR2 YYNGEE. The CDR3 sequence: CASSGGTTNEKLFF. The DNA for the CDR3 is TGTGCCAGCAGCGGAGGAACAACTAATGAAAAACTGTTTTTT.

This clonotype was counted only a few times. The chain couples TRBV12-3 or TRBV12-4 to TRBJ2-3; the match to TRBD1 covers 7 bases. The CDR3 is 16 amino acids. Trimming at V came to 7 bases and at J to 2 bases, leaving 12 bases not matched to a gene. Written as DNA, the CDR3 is TGTGCCAGCACCCCAAATAGAGGGGGCCTCACAGATACGCAGTATTTT. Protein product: CASTPNRGGLTDTQYF.

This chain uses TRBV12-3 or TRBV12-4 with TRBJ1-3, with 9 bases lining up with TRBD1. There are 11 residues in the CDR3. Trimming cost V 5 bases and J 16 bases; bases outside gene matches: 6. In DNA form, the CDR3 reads TGTGCCAGCAGTCGTGGGGACAGGGACTATTTT. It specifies CASSRGDRDYF.

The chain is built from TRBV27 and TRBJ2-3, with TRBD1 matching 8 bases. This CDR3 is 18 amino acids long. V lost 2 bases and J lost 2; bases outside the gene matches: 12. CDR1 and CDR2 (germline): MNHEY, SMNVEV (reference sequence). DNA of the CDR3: TGTGCCAGCAGTTTAGCCCGGACAGGGAAACTTGTCACAGATACGCAGTATTTT. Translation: CASSLARTGKLVTDTQYF.

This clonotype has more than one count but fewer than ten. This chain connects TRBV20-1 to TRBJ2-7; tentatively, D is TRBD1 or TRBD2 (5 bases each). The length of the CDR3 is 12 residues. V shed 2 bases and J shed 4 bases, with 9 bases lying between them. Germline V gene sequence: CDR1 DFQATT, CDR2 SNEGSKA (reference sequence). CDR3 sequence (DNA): TGCAGTGCTAGAAGAGAGGGGTACGAGCAGTACTTC. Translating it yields CSARREGYEQYF.

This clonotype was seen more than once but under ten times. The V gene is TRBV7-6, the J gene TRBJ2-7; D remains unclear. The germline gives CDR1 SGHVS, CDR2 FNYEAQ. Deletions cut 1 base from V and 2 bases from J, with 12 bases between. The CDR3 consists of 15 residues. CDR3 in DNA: TGTGCCAGCAGCTTAGTGGAAGACGGCCCCTACGAGCAGTACTTC. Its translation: CASSLVEDGPYEQYF.

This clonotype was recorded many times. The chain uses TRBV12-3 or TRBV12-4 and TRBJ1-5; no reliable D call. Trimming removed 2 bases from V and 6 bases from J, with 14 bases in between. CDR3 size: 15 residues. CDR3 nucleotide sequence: TGTGCCAGCAGTTTACGATCGGGCATAAGTCAGCCCCAGCATTTT. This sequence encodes CASSLRSGISQPQHF.

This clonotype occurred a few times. The CDR3 sequence: CASSLDPGRQTQYF. The CDR3 region has the DNA TGCGCCAGCAGCTTGGACCCAGGACGGCAGACCCAGTACTTC. This chain connects TRBV5-1 to TRBJ2-5; D remains ambiguous. V was shortened by 0 bases and J by 6 bases, with 12 bases between the two germline ends. The CDR3 consists of 14 residues. Germline CDR1 is SGHRS and CDR2 is YFSETQ.

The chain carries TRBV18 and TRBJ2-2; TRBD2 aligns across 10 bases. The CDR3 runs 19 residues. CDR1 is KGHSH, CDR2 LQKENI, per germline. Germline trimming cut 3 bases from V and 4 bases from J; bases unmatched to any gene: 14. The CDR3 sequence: CASSPRSRAGGRATGELFF. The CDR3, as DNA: TGTGCCAGCTCACCGAGGAGTCGAGCGGGGGGGCGTGCCACCGGGGAGCTGTTTTTT. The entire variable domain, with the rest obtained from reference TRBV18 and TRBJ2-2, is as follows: NAGVMQNPRHLVRRRGQEARLRCSPMKGHSHVYWYRQLPEEGLKFMVYLQKENIIDESGMPKERFSAEFPKEGPSILRIQQVVRGDSAAYFCASSPRSRAGGRATGELFFGEGSRLTVL.

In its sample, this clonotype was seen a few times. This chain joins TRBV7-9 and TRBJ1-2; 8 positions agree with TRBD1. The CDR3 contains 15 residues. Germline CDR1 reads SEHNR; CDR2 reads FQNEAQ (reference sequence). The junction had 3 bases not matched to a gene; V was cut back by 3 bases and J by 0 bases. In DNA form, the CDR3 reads TGTGCCAGCAGCTTCGGACAGGGTGCTAACTATGGCTACACCTTC. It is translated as CASSFGQGANYGYTF.

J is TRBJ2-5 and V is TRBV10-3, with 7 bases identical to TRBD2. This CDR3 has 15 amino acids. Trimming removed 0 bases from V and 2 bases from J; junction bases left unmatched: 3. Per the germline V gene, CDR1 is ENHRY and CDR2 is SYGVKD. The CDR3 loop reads CAISESPSGQETQYF. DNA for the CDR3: TGTGCCATCAGTGAGTCTCCTAGCGGACAAGAGACCCAGTACTTC.